Presented here are 25 T cell receptor beta chains from one specimen sequenced in a study of patients and donors after allogeneic stem cell transplantation. TCRdb ran MiXCR on the RT-PCR reads and lists one entry per CDR3 protein. The sample records approximately 200,000 distinct CDR3 sequences, around an eighth being singletons. Sequencing was carried out using blood, either unsorted or a sorted T cell fraction (not recorded which). These receptors all come from a human donor who was either an allogeneic HSCT recipient or a stem cell or donor lymphocyte infusion donor (not recorded which). It is not recorded whose cells these are; they may come from a transplant donor.

The genes are TRBV9 and TRBJ2-7; 8 bases agree with TRBD1. Trimming cost V 2 bases and J 3 bases; bases outside gene matches: 7. In germline, CDR1 is SGDLS, CDR2 YYNGEE. This CDR3 has 15 residues. CDR3 residues: CASSVGTGSGYEQYF. In DNA form, the CDR3 reads TGTGCCAGCAGCGTCGGGACAGGTTCGGGCTACGAGCAGTACTTC. Supplemented by reference TRBV9 and TRBJ2-7, the full variable domain reads DSGVTQTPKHLITATGQRVTLRCSPRSGDLSVYWYQQSLDQGLQFLIQYYNGEERAKGNILERFSAQQFPDLHSELNLSSLELGDSALYFCASSVGTGSGYEQYFGPGTRLTVT.

The DNA of the CDR3 is TGTGCCAGCAGTCTCGACTACACAGATACGCAGTATTTT. It yields the protein CASSLDYTDTQYF. J is TRBJ2-3 and V is TRBV7-2; weak D call: TRBD2 (5 bases). Germline V gene lookup returns CDR1 SGHTA and CDR2 FQGNSA. The CDR3 is 13 residues long. V gave up 6 bases and J gave up 2 bases, with 9 bases separating them.

This clonotype was detected only a few times. This rearrangement joins TRBV13 to TRBJ1-5; 7 bases are a match to TRBD1. V gave up 2 bases and J gave up 3 bases; unmatched junction bases: 7. CDR3 length equals 16 residues. Germline CDR1 reads PRHDT; CDR2 reads FYEKMQ (reference sequence). Here the CDR3 DNA reads TGTGCCAGCAGCTTATTCTCAGGGGGTGACAATCAGCCCCAGCATTTT. This encodes CASSLFSGGDNQPQHF.

This clonotype was picked up a small number of times. The V and J genes are TRBV12-3 or TRBV12-4 and TRBJ1-2; D gene ambiguous. This CDR3 region has 13 residues. V was pared by 1 base and J by 3 bases, with 6 bases between. CDR3 region: CASSLGQDYGYTF. The CDR3 nucleotides are TGTGCCAGCAGTTTAGGGCAGGACTATGGCTACACCTTC.

Only a few counts were recorded for this clonotype. This sequence joins TRBV6-1 and TRBJ2-1, with a possible D match to TRBD2 (6 bases). V lost 5 bases and J 8 bases, leaving 16 bases between the germline ends. Germline V gives CDR1 MNHNS, CDR2 SASEGT. CDR3 size: 14 residues. As DNA, the CDR3 is TGTGCCAGCAGTACGGGGAGGTTGTCGGATGAGCAGTTCTTC. It yields the protein CASSTGRLSDEQFF.

This clonotype came up a few times. The chain links TRBV19 to TRBJ2-5; weak D call: TRBD1 (6 bases). The CDR3 spans 14 residues. V lost 2 bases and J 5 bases, leaving 12 bases between the germline ends. Germline-derived CDR1 and CDR2 are LNHDA and SQIVND (reference sequence). This chain's CDR3 is CASSIQGNRETQYF. CDR3 in DNA: TGTGCCAGTAGTATACAGGGGAATCGGGAGACCCAGTACTTC. The complete variable domain, with remaining parts taken from reference TRBV19 and TRBJ2-5, reads DGGITQSPKYLFRKEGQNVTLSCEQNLNHDAMYWYRQDPGQGLRLIYYSQIVNDFQKGDIAEGYSVSREKKESFPLTVTSAQKNPTAFYLCASSIQGNRETQYFGPGTRLLVL.

The sample holds a few counts of this clonotype. The rearrangement links TRBV3-1 to TRBJ2-2, with D possibly matching TRBD2 (6 bases). V lost 3 bases to trimming and J lost 4 bases, with 15 bases between them. Germline CDR1 is LGHDT and CDR2 is YNNKEL (reference sequence). CDR3 length: 16 residues. CDR3 amino acids: CASSHYGGDGTGELFF. The CDR3 nucleotides read TGTGCCAGCAGCCACTACGGCGGGGATGGCACCGGGGAGCTGTTTTTT.

This clonotype was found a few times. J is TRBJ2-3 and V is TRBV18; 10 bases line up with TRBD2. The CDR3 contains 18 residues. J lost 6 bases, V lost 0 bases, and 12 bases had no gene match. Germline V gene lookup returns CDR1 KGHSH and CDR2 LQKENI. CDR3 in amino acids: CASSPPTSGFLPGDTQYF. In nucleotides, the CDR3 is TGTGCCAGCTCACCACCGACTAGCGGGTTCCTTCCAGGGGATACGCAGTATTTT.

This clonotype came up many times. The J gene is TRBJ1-2, the V gene TRBV27; D unclear. Germline V gene lookup returns CDR1 MNHEY and CDR2 SMNVEV (reference sequence). The CDR3 contains 13 residues. With 2 bases removed from V and 8 bases from J, the gap between germline ends came to 12 bases. CDR3 in amino acids: CASSLEPGRGYTF. The CDR3 region has the DNA TGTGCCAGCAGTTTAGAGCCAGGACGGGGCTACACCTTC.

This clonotype was observed a handful of times. The chain recombines TRBV29-1 with TRBJ2-4; possible D gene TRBD2, 6 bases. The CDR3 spans 12 residues. Between the trimmed V and J ends, which lost 4 bases and 8 bases, there was a span of 12 bases. CDR1 and CDR2 from the germline V gene are SQVTM and ANQGSEA. The CDR3 protein is CSVASGWDIQYF. As DNA, the CDR3 is TGCAGCGTTGCAAGCGGGTGGGACATTCAGTACTTC.

A few counts support this clonotype. This chain's CDR3 is CAISGPQDSGRVNTDTQYF. CDR3 bases: TGTGCCATCAGTGGACCACAGGATAGCGGGAGAGTTAACACAGATACGCAGTATTTT. This chain connects TRBV10-3 to TRBJ2-3; TRBD2 matches at 9 bases. This CDR3 region has 19 residues. Germline values: CDR1 ENHRY, CDR2 SYGVKD. V trimming: 4 bases; J trimming: 2 bases; junction bases outside the gene matches: 16.

There are a few counts of this clonotype. This chain joins TRBV6-6 and TRBJ2-5; the D gene is possibly TRBD1 (6 bases). The CDR3 loop spans 12 amino acids. The germline V gene encodes CDR1 MNHNY and CDR2 SVGAGI (reference sequence). V was pared by 6 bases and J by 10 bases, with 15 bases between. CDR3 DNA: TGTGCCAGCAGCCGACAGGCAGGGGACCAGTACTTC. Translated: CASSRQAGDQYF.

There are many counts of this clonotype. The CDR3: CASSPRLSSTTDTQYF. The CDR3 coding sequence is TGCGCCAGCAGCCCCCGACTTAGCAGCACCACAGATACGCAGTATTTT. V gene TRBV5-1 combines with J gene TRBJ2-3; D not resolved. Per germline, CDR1 SGHRS and CDR2 YFSETQ. Trimming took off 4 bases at V and 2 bases at J, with 17 bases between the two ends. The CDR3 runs to 16 residues. Complete variable domain (other parts from reference TRBV5-1 and TRBJ2-3): KAGVTQTPRYLIKTRGQQVTLSCSPISGHRSVSWYQQTPGQGLQFLFEYFSETQRNKGNFPGRFSGRQFSNSRSEMNVSTLELGDSALYLCASSPRLSSTTDTQYFGPGTRLTVL.

This rearrangement joins TRBV29-1 to TRBJ1-2; D is undetermined. The CDR3 loop spans 11 amino acids. V lost 4 bases and J 6 bases, leaving 9 bases between the germline ends. The germline gives CDR1 SQVTM, CDR2 ANQGSEA. CDR3 protein: CSVAGRDGYTF. Here the CDR3 DNA reads TGCAGCGTTGCGGGTCGCGATGGCTACACCTTC.

The V gene is TRBV7-9, the J gene TRBJ2-3; weak D call: TRBD2 (5 bases). With 1 base removed from V and 6 bases from J, the gap between germline ends came to 20 bases. The CDR3 spans 17 residues. Per germline, CDR1 SEHNR and CDR2 FQNEAQ (reference sequence). In nucleotides, the CDR3 is TGTGCCAGCAGCTTAGGCCGCGGCGGAGGCACGGAGGATACGCAGTATTTT. This codes for CASSLGRGGGTEDTQYF.

This clonotype has more than one count but fewer than ten. This chain joins TRBV11-3 and TRBJ1-3; no clear D gene. The CDR3 totals 17 residues. The V gene's germline CDR1 is SGHNT and CDR2 YENEEA. V shed 2 bases and J shed 0 bases, with 14 bases lying between them. CDR3 protein: CASSLWSGSNSGNTIYF. The CDR3 DNA is TGTGCCAGCAGCTTATGGTCGGGCAGTAACTCTGGAAACACCATATATTTT.

This clonotype was counted many times. The V call is TRBV9, the J call TRBJ2-1, with 12 bases aligning to TRBD1. The length of the CDR3 is 17 residues. The ends lost 0 bases at V and 9 bases at J; junction bases unmatched: 10. The V gene's germline CDR1 is SGDLS and CDR2 YYNGEE. The CDR3 DNA follows: TGTGCCAGCAGCGTAGCCTCTCCGGGACAGGGGGCACTTGAGCAGTTCTTC. It translates to CASSVASPGQGALEQFF. Full variable domain (missing parts from reference TRBV9 and TRBJ2-1): DSGVTQTPKHLITATGQRVTLRCSPRSGDLSVYWYQQSLDQGLQFLIQYYNGEERAKGNILERFSAQQFPDLHSELNLSSLELGDSALYFCASSVASPGQGALEQFFGPGTRLTVL.

This clonotype has just a few counts. The chain is built from TRBV6-1 and TRBJ2-7; D is undetermined. Germline-derived CDR1 and CDR2 are MNHNS and SASEGT. This CDR3 has 12 amino acids. Trimming took 3 bases from V and 6 from J, leaving 9 bases between them. The CDR3 reads CASSDPRIEQYF. The CDR3 DNA reads as TGTGCCAGCAGTGATCCTAGAATCGAGCAGTACTTC.

This clonotype was detected a few times. The chain has TRBV5-1 and TRBJ2-1, with TRBD2 matching 11 bases. Germline CDR1 reads SGHRS; CDR2 reads YFSETQ. V shed 3 bases, J shed 9 bases, and the junction held 11 bases outside the gene matches. CDR3 length: 16 residues. This CDR3 is CASSWTVAGGPGEQFF. The DNA for the CDR3 is TGCGCCAGCAGCTGGACCGTAGCGGGAGGGCCGGGTGAGCAGTTCTTC.

This clonotype has a count of ten or more. This chain connects TRBV7-9 to TRBJ1-2; possible D gene TRBD1, 6 bases. The CDR3 sequence is 13 residues long. Germline V lookup: CDR1 SEHNR, CDR2 FQNEAQ (reference sequence). Trimming stripped 5 bases from V and 8 bases from J, with 15 bases between. CDR3 DNA sequence: TGTGCCAGCAGCGTACAGGGAACTAGCGGCTACACCTTC. It specifies CASSVQGTSGYTF.

The J gene is TRBJ2-1, the V gene TRBV6-2 or TRBV6-3; the match to TRBD2 covers 9 bases. V lost 2 bases, J lost 6 bases, and 11 bases stayed unmatched. The CDR3 runs 17 residues. Germline CDR1 is MNHEY and CDR2 is SVGEGT. CDR3 sequence: CASSYPTGAGGSNEQFF. The CDR3 DNA follows: TGTGCCAGCAGTTACCCAACAGGGGCGGGAGGGAGCAATGAGCAGTTCTTC.

This clonotype was observed many times. V usage is TRBV5-1 and J usage is TRBJ1-6; 9 nucleotides align to TRBD1. This CDR3 is built from 15 residues. The V gene end was trimmed by 4 bases and the J gene end by 10 bases; junction bases not matched to a gene: 9. Germline V gene sequence: CDR1 SGHRS, CDR2 YFSETQ. The CDR3 DNA reads TGCGCCAGCAGCCCAAACGGACAGGGGAGATCACCCCTCCACTTT. Translated, it gives CASSPNGQGRSPLHF.

The sample holds a few counts of this clonotype. This chain uses TRBV28 with TRBJ1-5; D ambiguous. V shed 3 bases and J shed 6 bases, with 12 bases lying between them. CDR1 is MDHEN, CDR2 SYDVKM, per germline. CDR3 length: 14 residues. The CDR3 bases are TGTGCCAGCAGTTTTGTGGACGGAGCTCAGCCCCAGCATTTT. It translates to CASSFVDGAQPQHF.

The CDR3 nucleotides are TGTGCCAGCAGTGAGGACCCGAAGGGGCAGCCCCAGCATTTT. Its translation: CASSEDPKGQPQHF. The gene calls are TRBV6-1 and TRBJ1-5; perhaps TRBD1 as D (5 bases). Germline V CDR1 and CDR2: MNHNS, SASEGT. This CDR3 region has 14 residues. The V and J ends lost 3 bases and 7 bases respectively, with 13 bases between them.

This chain joins TRBV10-3 and TRBJ2-7; 10 nucleotides match TRBD1. Germline V gives CDR1 ENHRY, CDR2 SYGVKD. V was clipped by 3 bases and J by 12 bases; unmatched bases: 11. The CDR3 contains 14 residues. The chain's CDR3 is CAISEPGTGATWYF. In DNA, the CDR3 is TGTGCCATCAGTGAACCAGGGACAGGGGCCACATGGTACTTC.